This is a list of T cell receptor beta chains from one sample in a study of metastatic and nonmetastatic thyroid tumors. TCRdb reanalyzed the PCR reads via MiXCR. This sample carries around 34,000 clones, over 15% of them seen once, and the ten largest clones take 3.4%. Material for sequencing was blood. The receptors come from a female donor with papillary thyroid cancer or a benign thyroid nodule (not recorded which). Some clones in this sample may be carry-over from other donors' samples. Each CDR3 is given with its conserved first and last residue. D genes are given only for firm matches. Clone size is not always given. Where it is, it says once, few, many or a class for expanded clones.

TRBJ1-1 | . | few | TRBV28 | TGTGCCAGAAGTAAACATTGGCGGGGGAAGGAGCCTGAAGCTTTCTTT | CARSKHWRGKEPEAFF
TRBJ2-5 | . | many | TRBV5-1 | TGCGCCAGCAGCTTTCTGTTAGAAGAGACCCAGTACTTC | CASSFLLEETQYF
TRBJ2-7 | . | many | TRBV28 | TGTGCCAGCAAACGCGAGAGCAGGTACGAGCAGTACTTC | CASKRESRYEQYF
TRBJ2-1 | . | few | TRBV2 | TGCGCCACCGGGTTCCTTCGGGTCGAGCAGTTCTTC | CATGFLRVEQFF
TRBJ1-1 | . | many | TRBV14 | TGTGCCAGCAGCCTCCTGGGGACGAACACTGAAGCTTTCTTT | CASSLLGTNTEAFF
TRBJ2-7 | . | many | TRBV12-3/TRBV12-4 | TGTGCCAGCAGGACCCTCAGGGAGTCCGAGCAGTACTTC | CASRTLRESEQYF
TRBJ1-2 | TRBD1 | few | TRBV6-2/TRBV6-3 | TGTGCCAGCAGTTACACGGACAGGGATGGCTACACCTTC | CASSYTDRDGYTF
TRBJ1-2 | . | many | TRBV6-4 | TGTGCCAGCAGTGAAGGGGGGCACTATGGCTACACCTTC | CASSEGGHYGYTF
TRBJ2-7 | . | many | TRBV11-1 | TGTGCCAGCAGCTTAGCAAGCGGCGAGCAGTACTTC | CASSLASGEQYF
TRBJ2-1 | . | many | TRBV27 | TGTGCCAGCAGTTTATGGACCCCCTTTGATGAGCAGTTCTTC | CASSLWTPFDEQFF
TRBJ2-2 | TRBD1 | many | TRBV7-9 | TGTGCCAGCAGCGTACAGGGGCCCGGGGAGCTGTTTTTT | CASSVQGPGELFF
TRBJ2-1 | . | medium-sized | TRBV11-2 | TGTGCCAGCAGCTTAGGGCGGACATCGAATGAGCAGTTCTTC | CASSLGRTSNEQFF
TRBJ1-1 | . | many | TRBV19 | TGTGCCAGTAGTATGGGGCAGGGAAGCACTGAAGCTTTCTTT | CASSMGQGSTEAFF
TRBJ1-5 | . | many | TRBV6-1 | TGTGCCAGCAGTGCCCGGGAGGGTCAGGGCAATCAGCCCCAGCATTTT | CASSAREGQGNQPQHF
TRBJ2-2 | . | many | TRBV7-8 | TGTGCCAGCAACACCGGGAAACTCACCGGGGAGCTGTTTTTT | CASNTGKLTGELFF
TRBJ1-2 | . | . | TRBV6-5 | TGTGCCAGCAGTTACACGGCAGGTTATGGCTACACCTTC | CASSYTAGYGYTF
TRBJ1-6 | . | many | TRBV12-3/TRBV12-4 | TGTGCCAGCAGTGAAACTGTCGGATTCTATAATTCACCCCTCCACTTT | CASSETVGFYNSPLHF
TRBJ2-7 | . | . | TRBV20-1 | TGCAGTGCTAGGGGCCCGTCCGGATACGAGCAGTACTTC | CSARGPSGYEQYF
TRBJ2-5 | . | many | TRBV7-9 | TGTGCCAGCAGCTTCTCTAGAGGGACCCAAGAGACCCAGTACTTC | CASSFSRGTQETQYF
TRBJ1-4 | . | . | TRBV5-4 | TGTGCCAGCAGCTTGGCGGGGGTGAATGAAAAACTGTTTTTT | CASSLAGVNEKLFF
TRBJ1-1 | . | many | TRBV3-1 | TGTGCCAGCAGCAACCGACAGAACACTGAAGCTTTCTTT | CASSNRQNTEAFF
TRBJ2-2 | . | many | TRBV5-1 | TGCGCCAGCAGCCCTGGGACGCCGAACACCGGGGAGCTGTTTTTT | CASSPGTPNTGELFF
TRBJ2-3 | TRBD2 | many | TRBV7-9 | TGTGCCAGCAGCCTGAATCCTCTAGCGGAAAACATAGATACGCAGTATTTT | CASSLNPLAENIDTQYF
TRBJ1-6 | . | few | TRBV20-1 | TGCAGTGCTAGAGAGGCGGGGGATACTTCACCCCTCCACTTT | CSAREAGDTSPLHF
TRBJ1-1 | . | many | TRBV20-1 | TGCAGTGCTAGCCCCCTGGACAGAGCTGTCCCTGAAGCTTTCTTT | CSASPLDRAVPEAFF
TRBJ2-5 | . | many | TRBV30 | TGTGCCTGGGGGGGACAAGAGACCCAGTACTTC | CAWGGQETQYF
TRBJ2-7 | . | many | TRBV2 | TGTGCCAGCATTTCCGGGTTAATAGACGAGCAGTACTTC | CASISGLIDEQYF
TRBJ1-1 | . | . | TRBV28 | TGTGCCAGCACTCCCTCGGGAGGACCGCTGTCGAACACTGAAGATTTCTTT | CASTPSGGPLSNTEDFF
TRBJ1-6 | . | many | TRBV30 | TGTGCCTGGAGTGGGGACCACGTTTCACCCCTCCACTTT | CAWSGDHVSPLHF
TRBJ2-3 | . | many | TRBV29-1 | TGCAGCGTTGTAGGTCCAGGAAGCACAGATACGCAGTATTTT | CSVVGPGSTDTQYF
TRBJ2-1 | . | many | TRBV3-1 | TGTGCCAGCAGCCAAGATATAGGTGGAGTTTACAATGAGCAGTTCTTC | CASSQDIGGVYNEQFF
TRBJ2-7 | . | many | TRBV27 | TGTGCCAGCAGCCACACAAGGGGCTACGAGCAGTACTTC | CASSHTRGYEQYF
TRBJ2-1 | . | many | TRBV4-2 | TGTGCCAGCAGCCAAGATTTAAGAAAGGGGCAGCACAATGAGCAGTTCTTC | CASSQDLRKGQHNEQFF
TRBJ2-7 | . | many | TRBV7-8 | TGTGCCAGCAGCCCCGGAAGCGACTATCGGGACTACGAGCAGTACTTC | CASSPGSDYRDYEQYF
TRBJ2-1 | . | many | TRBV9 | TGTGCCAGCAGCCCCAACCCAATCGAGCAGTTCTTC | CASSPNPIEQFF
TRBJ2-7 | . | many | TRBV5-1 | TGCGCCAGCGGTTTAGGTGGGACCTACGAGCAGTACTTC | CASGLGGTYEQYF
TRBJ2-6 | . | many | TRBV6-2/TRBV6-3 | TGTGCCAGCAGCTTCTCTGGGGCCAACGTCCTGACTTTC | CASSFSGANVLTF
TRBJ1-1 | . | . | TRBV5-1 | TGCGCCAGCAGCTTGGGAGCGCAGCTGAACACTGAAGCTTTCTTT | CASSLGAQLNTEAFF
TRBJ2-6 | . | few | TRBV6-1 | TGTGCCAGCAGGGTCCAGGGAGGTGGGGCCAGCGCCCTGACTTTC | CASRVQGGGASALTF
TRBJ1-3 | TRBD1 | many | TRBV3-1 | TGTGCCAGCCTACGATCGGACAGGGGAAGAGGAAACACCATATATTTT | CASLRSDRGRGNTIYF
TRBJ2-7 | . | many | TRBV27 | TGTGCCAGCAGTATCGGGGACTTCGGCGAGCAGTACTTC | CASSIGDFGEQYF
TRBJ2-5 | TRBD1 | many | TRBV6-1 | TGTGCCAGCAGTGGCTCCCAGGGGGCGGGGGAGACCCAGTACTTC | CASSGSQGAGETQYF
TRBJ1-3 | TRBD1 | many | TRBV6-6 | TGTGCCAGCAGTTACGGACAGGGTACTGGAAACACCATATATTTT | CASSYGQGTGNTIYF
TRBJ1-2 | . | many | TRBV18 | TGTGCCAGCTCACCACTGATATCGTCCGGGGGCATATATGGCTACACCTTC | CASSPLISSGGIYGYTF
TRBJ2-6 | . | many | TRBV19 | TGTGCCAGTAGTATAGAACTGGCCGGGGCCAACGTCCTGACTTTC | CASSIELAGANVLTF